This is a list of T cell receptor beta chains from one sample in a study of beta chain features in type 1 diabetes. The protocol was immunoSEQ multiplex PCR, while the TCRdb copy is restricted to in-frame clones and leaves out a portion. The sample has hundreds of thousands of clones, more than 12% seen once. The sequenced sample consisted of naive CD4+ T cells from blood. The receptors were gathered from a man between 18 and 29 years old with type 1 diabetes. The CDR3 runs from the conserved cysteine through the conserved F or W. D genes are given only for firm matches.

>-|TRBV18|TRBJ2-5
CASSPPSNVGTQYF
TGTGCCAGCTCACCACCCTCCAACGTGGGGACCCAGTACTTC
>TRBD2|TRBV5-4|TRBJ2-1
CASSPAGGVYNEQFF
TGTGCCAGCAGCCCGGCGGGAGGGGTCTACAATGAGCAGTTCTTC
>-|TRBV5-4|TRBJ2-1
CASSWGADPNGEQFF
TGTGCCAGCAGTTGGGGGGCGGACCCTAATGGTGAGCAGTTCTTC
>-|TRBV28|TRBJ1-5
CAVAQNQPQHF
TGTGCGGTGGCCCAGAATCAGCCCCAGCATTTT
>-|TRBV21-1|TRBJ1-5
CASDRGEYSNQPQHF
TGTGCCAGCGACAGGGGTGAATATAGCAATCAGCCCCAGCATTTT
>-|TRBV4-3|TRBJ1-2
CASSQELGGSNYGYTF
TGCGCCAGCAGCCAAGAATTAGGCGGTTCTAACTATGGCTACACCTTC
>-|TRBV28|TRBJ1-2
CASSPGALSTGYTF
TGTGCCAGCAGTCCGGGGGCCCTTTCCACTGGCTACACCTTC
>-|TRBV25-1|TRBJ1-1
CASSGGLTEAFF
TGTGCCAGCAGTGGTGGACTTACTGAAGCTTTCTTT
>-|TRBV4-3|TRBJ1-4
CASSQGRGKRDEKLFF
TGCGCCAGCAGCCAAGGCAGGGGCAAGAGAGATGAAAAACTGTTTTTT
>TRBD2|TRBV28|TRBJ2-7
CASSVTAGNEQYF
TGTGCCAGCAGTGTTACAGCGGGGAACGAGCAGTACTTC